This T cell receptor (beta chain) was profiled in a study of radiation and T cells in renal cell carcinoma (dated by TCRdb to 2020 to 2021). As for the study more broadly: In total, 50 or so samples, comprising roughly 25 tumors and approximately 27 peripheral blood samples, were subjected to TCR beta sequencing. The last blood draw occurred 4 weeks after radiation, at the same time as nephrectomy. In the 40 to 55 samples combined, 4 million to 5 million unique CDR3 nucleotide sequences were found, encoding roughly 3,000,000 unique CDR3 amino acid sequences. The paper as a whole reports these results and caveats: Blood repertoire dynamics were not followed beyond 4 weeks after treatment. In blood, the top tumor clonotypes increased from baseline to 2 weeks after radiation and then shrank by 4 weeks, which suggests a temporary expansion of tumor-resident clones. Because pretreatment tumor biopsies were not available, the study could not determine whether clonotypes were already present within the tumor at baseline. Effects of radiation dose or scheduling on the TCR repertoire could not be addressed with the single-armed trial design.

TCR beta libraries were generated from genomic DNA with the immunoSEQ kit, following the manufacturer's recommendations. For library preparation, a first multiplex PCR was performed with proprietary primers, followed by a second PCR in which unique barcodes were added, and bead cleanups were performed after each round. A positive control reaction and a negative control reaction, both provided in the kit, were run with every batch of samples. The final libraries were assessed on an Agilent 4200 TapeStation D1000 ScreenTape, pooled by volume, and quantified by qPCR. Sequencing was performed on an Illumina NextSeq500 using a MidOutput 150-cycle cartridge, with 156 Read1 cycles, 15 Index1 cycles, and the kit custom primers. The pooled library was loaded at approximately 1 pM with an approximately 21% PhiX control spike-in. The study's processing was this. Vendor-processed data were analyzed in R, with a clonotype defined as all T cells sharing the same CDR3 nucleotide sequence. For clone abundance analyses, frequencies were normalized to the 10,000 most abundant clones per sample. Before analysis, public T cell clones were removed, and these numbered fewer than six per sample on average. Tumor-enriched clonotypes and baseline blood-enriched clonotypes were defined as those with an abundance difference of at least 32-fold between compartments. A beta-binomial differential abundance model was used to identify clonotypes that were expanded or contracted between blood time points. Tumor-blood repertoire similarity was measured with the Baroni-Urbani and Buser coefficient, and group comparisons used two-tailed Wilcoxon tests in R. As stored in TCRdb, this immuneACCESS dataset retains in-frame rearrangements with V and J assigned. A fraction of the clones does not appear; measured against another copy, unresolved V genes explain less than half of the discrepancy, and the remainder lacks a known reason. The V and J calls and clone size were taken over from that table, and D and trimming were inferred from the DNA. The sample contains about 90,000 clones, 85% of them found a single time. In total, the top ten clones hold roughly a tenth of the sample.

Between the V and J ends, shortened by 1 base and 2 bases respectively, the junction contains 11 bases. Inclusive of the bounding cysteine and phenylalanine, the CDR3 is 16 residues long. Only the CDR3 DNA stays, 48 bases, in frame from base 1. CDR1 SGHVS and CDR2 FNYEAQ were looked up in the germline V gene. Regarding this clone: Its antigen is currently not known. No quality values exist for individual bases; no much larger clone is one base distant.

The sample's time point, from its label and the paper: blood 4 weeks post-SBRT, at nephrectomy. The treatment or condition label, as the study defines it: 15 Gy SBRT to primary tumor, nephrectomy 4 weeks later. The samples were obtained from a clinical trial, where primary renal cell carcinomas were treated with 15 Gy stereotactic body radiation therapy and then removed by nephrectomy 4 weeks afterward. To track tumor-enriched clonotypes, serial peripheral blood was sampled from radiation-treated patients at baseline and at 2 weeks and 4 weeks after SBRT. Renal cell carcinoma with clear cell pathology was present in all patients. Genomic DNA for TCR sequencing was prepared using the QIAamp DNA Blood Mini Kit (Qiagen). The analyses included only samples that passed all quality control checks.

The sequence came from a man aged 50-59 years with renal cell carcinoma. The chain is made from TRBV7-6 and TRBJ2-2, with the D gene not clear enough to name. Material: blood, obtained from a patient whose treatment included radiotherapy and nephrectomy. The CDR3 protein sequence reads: CASSLGSRRNTGELFF. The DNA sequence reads TGTGCCAGCAGCTTAGGGTCTCGGAGAAACACCGGGGAGCTGTTTTTT.